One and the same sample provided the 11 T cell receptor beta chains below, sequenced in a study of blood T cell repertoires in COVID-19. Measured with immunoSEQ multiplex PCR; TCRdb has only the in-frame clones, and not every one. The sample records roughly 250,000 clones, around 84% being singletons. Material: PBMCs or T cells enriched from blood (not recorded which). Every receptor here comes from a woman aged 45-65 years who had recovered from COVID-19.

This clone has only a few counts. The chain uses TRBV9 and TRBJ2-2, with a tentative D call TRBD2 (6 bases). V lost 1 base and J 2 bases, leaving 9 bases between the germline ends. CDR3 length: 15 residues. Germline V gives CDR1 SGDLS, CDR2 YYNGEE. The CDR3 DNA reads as TGTGCCAGCAGCGTAACTAGCATAAACACCGGGGAGCTGTTTTTT. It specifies CASSVTSINTGELFF.

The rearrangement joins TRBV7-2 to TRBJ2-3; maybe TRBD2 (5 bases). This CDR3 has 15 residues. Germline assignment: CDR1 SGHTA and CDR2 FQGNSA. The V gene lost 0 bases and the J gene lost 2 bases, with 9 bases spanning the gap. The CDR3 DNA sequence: TGTGCCAGCAGCTTAGCGGGAGTTCCCACAGATACGCAGTATTTT. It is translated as CASSLAGVPTDTQYF.

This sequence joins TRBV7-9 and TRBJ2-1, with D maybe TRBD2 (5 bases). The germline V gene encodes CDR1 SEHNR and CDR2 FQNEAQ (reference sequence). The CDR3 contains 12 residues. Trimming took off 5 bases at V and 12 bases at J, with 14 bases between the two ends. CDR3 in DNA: TGTGCCAGCAGCCACGCGAGTGGAGGGCAGTTCTTC. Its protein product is CASSHASGGQFF.

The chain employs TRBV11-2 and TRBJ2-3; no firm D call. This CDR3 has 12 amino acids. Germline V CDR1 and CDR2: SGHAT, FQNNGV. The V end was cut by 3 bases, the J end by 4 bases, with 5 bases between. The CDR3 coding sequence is TGTGCCAGCAGCTTCGGTCCAGATACGCAGTATTTT. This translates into CASSFGPDTQYF.

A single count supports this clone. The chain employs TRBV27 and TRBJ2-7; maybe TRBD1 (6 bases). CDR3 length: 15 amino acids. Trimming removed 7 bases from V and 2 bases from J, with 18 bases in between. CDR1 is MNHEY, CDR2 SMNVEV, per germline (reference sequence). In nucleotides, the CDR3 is TGTGCCAGCAAAGCTACAGGGTCTGGCGCCTACGAGCAGTACTTC. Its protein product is CASKATGSGAYEQYF.

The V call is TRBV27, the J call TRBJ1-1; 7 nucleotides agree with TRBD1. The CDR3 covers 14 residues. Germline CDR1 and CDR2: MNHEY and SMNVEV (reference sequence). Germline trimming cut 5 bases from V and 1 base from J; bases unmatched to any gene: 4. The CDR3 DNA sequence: TGTGCCAGCAGTATCACAGGGGCGAACACTGAAGCTTTCTTT. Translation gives CASSITGANTEAFF.

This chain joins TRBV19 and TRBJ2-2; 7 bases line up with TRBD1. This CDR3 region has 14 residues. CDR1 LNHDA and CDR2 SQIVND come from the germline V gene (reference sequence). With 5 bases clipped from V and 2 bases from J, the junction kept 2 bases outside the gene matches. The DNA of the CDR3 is TGTGCCAGTAGTTCAGGGGGTAACACCGGGGAGCTGTTTTTT. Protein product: CASSSGGNTGELFF.

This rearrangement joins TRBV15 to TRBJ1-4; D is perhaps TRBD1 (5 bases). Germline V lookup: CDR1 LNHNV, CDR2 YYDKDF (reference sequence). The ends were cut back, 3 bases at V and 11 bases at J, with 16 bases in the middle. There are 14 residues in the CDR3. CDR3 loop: CATSSQGGVDKLFF. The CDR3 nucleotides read TGTGCCACCAGCAGCCAGGGTGGTGTTGACAAACTGTTTTTT.

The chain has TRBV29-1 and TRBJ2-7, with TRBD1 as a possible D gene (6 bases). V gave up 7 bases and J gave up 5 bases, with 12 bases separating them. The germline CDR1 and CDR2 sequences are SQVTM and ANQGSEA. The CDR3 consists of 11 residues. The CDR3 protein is CSAQGHHEQYF. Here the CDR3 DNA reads TGCAGCGCCCAGGGACACCACGAGCAGTACTTC.

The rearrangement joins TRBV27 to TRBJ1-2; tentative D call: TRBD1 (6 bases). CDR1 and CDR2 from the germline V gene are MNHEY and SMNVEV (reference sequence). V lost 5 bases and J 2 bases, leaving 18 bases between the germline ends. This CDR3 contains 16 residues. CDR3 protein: CASSGSADRQNYGYTF. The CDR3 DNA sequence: TGTGCCAGCAGTGGTTCGGCGGACAGACAGAACTATGGCTACACCTTC.

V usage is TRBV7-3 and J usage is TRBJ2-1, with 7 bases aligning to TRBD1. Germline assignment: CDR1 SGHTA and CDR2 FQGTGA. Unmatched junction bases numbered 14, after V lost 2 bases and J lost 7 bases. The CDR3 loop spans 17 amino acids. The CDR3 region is CASSLSYPGQLGNEQFF. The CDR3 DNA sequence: TGTGCCAGCAGCTTATCATATCCGGGACAGCTTGGGAATGAGCAGTTCTTC.